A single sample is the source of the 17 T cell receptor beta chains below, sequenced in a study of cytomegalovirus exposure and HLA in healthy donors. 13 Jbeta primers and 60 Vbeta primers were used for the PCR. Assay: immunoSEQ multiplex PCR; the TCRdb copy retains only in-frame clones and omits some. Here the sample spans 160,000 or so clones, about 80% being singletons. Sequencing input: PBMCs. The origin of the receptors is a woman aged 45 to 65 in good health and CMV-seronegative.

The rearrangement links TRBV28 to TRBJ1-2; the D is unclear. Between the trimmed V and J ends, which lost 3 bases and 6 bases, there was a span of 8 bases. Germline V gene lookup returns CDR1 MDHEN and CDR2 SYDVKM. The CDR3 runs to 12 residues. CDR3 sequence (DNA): TGTGCCAGCAGTTTCCTAAGAGATGGCTACACCTTC. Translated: CASSFLRDGYTF.

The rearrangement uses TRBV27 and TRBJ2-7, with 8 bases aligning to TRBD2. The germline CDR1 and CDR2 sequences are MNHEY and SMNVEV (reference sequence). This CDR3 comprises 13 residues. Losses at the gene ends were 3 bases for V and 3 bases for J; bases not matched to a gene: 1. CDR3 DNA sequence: TGTGCCAGCAGTTTGGGACTAGGCTACGAGCAGTACTTC. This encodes CASSLGLGYEQYF.

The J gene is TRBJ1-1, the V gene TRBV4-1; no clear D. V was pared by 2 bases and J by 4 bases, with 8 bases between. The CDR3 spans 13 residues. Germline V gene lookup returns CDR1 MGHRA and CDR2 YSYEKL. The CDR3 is CASSQPGFTEAFF. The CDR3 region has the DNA TGCGCCAGCAGCCAACCGGGGTTCACTGAAGCTTTCTTT.

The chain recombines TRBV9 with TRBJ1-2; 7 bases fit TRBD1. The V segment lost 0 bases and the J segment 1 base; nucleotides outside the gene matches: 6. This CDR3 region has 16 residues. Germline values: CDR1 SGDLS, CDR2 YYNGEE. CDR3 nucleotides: TGTGCCAGCAGCGTAGACAAACAGGGGATTAACTATGGCTACACCTTC. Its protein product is CASSVDKQGINYGYTF.

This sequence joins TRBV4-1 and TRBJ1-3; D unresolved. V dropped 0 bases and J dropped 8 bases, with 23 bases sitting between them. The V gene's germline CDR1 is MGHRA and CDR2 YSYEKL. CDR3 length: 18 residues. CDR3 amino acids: CASSQERFGSSTRDTIYF. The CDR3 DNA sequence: TGCGCCAGCAGCCAAGAGAGGTTTGGGTCCTCTACTCGGGACACCATATATTTT.

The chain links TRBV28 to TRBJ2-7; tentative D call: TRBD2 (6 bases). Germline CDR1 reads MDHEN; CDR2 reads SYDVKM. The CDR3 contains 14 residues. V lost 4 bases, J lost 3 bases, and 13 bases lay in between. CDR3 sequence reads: CASSSPGRHYEQYF. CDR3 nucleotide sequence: TGTGCCAGCAGTTCCCCCGGGAGACACTACGAGCAGTACTTC.

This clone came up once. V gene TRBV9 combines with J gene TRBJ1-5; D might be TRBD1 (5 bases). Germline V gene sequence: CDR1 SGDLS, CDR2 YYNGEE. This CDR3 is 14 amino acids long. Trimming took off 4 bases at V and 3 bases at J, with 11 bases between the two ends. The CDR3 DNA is TGTGCCAGCAGCTTGACAGATTACAATCAGCCCCAGCATTTT. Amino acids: CASSLTDYNQPQHF.

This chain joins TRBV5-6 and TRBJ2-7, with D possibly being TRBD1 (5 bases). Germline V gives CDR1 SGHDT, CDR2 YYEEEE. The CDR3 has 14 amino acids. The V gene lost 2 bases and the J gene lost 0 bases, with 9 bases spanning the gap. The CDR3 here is CASSFWTLSYEQYF. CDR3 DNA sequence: TGTGCCAGCAGCTTTTGGACACTCTCCTACGAGCAGTACTTC.

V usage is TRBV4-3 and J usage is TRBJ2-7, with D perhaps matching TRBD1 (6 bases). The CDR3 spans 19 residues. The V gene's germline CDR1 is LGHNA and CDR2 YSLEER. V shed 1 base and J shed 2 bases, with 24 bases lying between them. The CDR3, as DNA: TGCGCCAGCAGCCAAGGTTGGAACGTAGGCCAGGGGATACCCTACGAGCAGTACTTC. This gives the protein CASSQGWNVGQGIPYEQYF.

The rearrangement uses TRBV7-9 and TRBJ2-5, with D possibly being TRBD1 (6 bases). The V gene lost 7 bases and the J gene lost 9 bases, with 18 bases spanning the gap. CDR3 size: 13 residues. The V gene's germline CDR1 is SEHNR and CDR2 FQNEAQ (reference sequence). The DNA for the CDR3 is TGTGCCAGCACCCCTCAGGGGCCCTCGGCCCAGTACTTC. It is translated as CASTPQGPSAQYF.

The CDR3 DNA sequence: TGTGCCAGTAGCTCGCTTAGTGGCTCCTACGAGCAGTACTTC. Its protein is CASSSLSGSYEQYF. The chain couples TRBV19 to TRBJ2-7; no definite D call. The V gene's germline CDR1 is LNHDA and CDR2 SQIVND (reference sequence). This CDR3 comprises 14 residues. V dropped 6 bases and J dropped 0 bases, with 12 bases sitting between them.

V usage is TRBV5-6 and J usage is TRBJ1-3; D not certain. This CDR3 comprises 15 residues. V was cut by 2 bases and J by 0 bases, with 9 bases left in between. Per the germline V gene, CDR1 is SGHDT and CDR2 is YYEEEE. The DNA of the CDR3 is TGTGCCAGCAGCTTCCGTAGGAGCTCTGGAAACACCATATATTTT. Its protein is CASSFRRSSGNTIYF.

The CDR3 loop reads CASSESGLNTGELFF. The CDR3 bases are TGCGCCAGCAGTGAGTCAGGACTTAACACCGGGGAGCTGTTTTTT. The chain carries TRBV10-2 and TRBJ2-2, with D possibly matching TRBD2 (5 bases). Germline V gene sequence: CDR1 WSHSY, CDR2 SAAADI. CDR3 length: 15 amino acids. V shed 0 bases and J shed 2 bases, with 7 bases lying between them.

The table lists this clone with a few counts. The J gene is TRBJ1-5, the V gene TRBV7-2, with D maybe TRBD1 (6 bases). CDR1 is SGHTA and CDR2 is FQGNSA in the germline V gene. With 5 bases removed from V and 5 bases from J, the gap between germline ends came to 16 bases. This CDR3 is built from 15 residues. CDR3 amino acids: CASSPTLAGDQPQHF. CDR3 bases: TGTGCCAGCAGCCCCACCTTGGCAGGGGATCAGCCCCAGCATTTT.

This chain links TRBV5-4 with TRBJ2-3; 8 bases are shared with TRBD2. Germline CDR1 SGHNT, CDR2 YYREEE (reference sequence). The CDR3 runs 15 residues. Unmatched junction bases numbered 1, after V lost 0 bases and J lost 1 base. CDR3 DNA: TGTGCCAGCAGCTTGGGAGCGGGGGGCACAGATACGCAGTATTTT. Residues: CASSLGAGGTDTQYF.

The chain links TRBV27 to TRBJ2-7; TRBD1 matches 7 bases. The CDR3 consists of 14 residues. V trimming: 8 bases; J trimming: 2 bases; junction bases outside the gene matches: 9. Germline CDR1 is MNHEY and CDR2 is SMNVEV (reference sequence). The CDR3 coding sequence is TGTGCCAGCCACGACAGGGCTCTCCCCTACGAGCAGTACTTC. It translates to CASHDRALPYEQYF.

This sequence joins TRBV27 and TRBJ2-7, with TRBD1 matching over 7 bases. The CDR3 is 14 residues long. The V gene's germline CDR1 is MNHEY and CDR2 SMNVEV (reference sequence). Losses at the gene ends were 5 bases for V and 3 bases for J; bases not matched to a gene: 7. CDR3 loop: CASSPVTGNYEQYF. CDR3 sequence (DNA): TGTGCCAGCAGTCCAGTGACAGGGAACTACGAGCAGTACTTC.